This TCR beta chain originates from a study of T cell changes during pregnancy in multiple sclerosis. The CDR3 is 17 amino acids. Germline V gene data show CDR1 as KGHSH and CDR2 as LQKENI. V dropped 1 base and J dropped 0 bases, with 14 bases sitting between them. Profiled with immunoSEQ multiplex PCR; TCRdb holds only in-frame clones, not every one. The table has approximately 53,000 clones, just over 90% seen once. The chain joins TRBV18 to TRBJ2-3; TRBD2 is a possible D gene (6 bases). This TCR was sampled from a female donor with multiple sclerosis, enrolled in a pregnancy study. Sequencing was performed on CD4+ T cells from peripheral blood mononuclear cells, taken before pregnancy. For the CDR3, the DNA is TGTGCCAGCTCACCACTTCCAGCTAGCGCAAGCACAGATACGCAGTATTTT. Translated: CASSPLPASASTDTQYF.